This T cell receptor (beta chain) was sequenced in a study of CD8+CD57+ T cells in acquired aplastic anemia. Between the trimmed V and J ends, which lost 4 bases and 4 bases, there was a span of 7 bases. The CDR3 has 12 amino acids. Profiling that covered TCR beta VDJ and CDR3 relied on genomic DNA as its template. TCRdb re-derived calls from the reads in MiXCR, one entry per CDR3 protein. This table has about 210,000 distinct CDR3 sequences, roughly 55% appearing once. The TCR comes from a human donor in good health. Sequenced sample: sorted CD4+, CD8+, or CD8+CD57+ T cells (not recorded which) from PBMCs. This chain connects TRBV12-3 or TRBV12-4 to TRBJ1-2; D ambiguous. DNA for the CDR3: TGTGCCAGCAGTTGGACGGTCTATGGCTACACCTTC. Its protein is CASSWTVYGYTF.